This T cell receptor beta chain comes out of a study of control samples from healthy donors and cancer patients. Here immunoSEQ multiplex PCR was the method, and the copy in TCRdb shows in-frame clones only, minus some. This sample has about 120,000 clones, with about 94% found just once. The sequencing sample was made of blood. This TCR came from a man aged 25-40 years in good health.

The CDR3 DNA is TGTGCCAGCAGCCGTGGTTGGTTCCCGGTGGGCGGGGAGCTGTTTTTT. It specifies CASSRGWFPVGGELFF. The chain is built from TRBV3-1 (or the pseudogene TRBV3-2) and TRBJ2-2, with no clear D. The germline V gene has CDR1 LGHDT and CDR2 YNNKEL (reference sequence). The ends were cut back, 4 bases at V and 7 bases at J, with 19 bases in the middle. This CDR3 has 16 residues.